This T cell receptor (beta chain) was documented in a study of Tregs in tolerant kidney transplant recipients. This table comes from immunoSEQ multiplex PCR, and its TCRdb copy is limited to in-frame clones, with some not included. The sample has tens of thousands of clones; 65% to 85% are singletons. The germline CDR1 and CDR2 sequences are LGHNA and YSLEER. V lost 0 bases and J lost 4, with 12 bases in between. The CDR3 runs 15 residues. This TCR came from a human donor in good health. Sequenced input: CD4+ T cells from blood. The V gene is TRBV4-3, the J gene TRBJ1-2; D may be TRBD1 (5 bases). CDR3 sequence reads: CASSQERRGIYGYTF. The CDR3 DNA reads TGCGCCAGCAGCCAAGAACGGAGGGGAATCTATGGCTACACCTTC.